Listed here are 28 T cell receptor beta chains from one sample, sequenced in a study of Graves' ophthalmopathy and Graves' hyperthyroidism. The TCR beta CDR3 regions underwent amplification from RNA transcripts. An initial RT-PCR round employing HTBI primers preceded a second-round multiplex PCR. One entry per CDR3 protein results from TCRdb running MiXCR on the multiplex PCR reads. The repertoire has some 370,000 distinct CDR3 sequences, 17% of them found once; the top ten carry roughly 2.3%. Sequences were obtained from peripheral blood. The receptors derive from an adult woman with stable Graves' hyperthyroidism.

There are many counts of this clonotype. The rearrangement joins TRBV7-8 to TRBJ2-5; 9 bases agree with TRBD2. This CDR3 is 19 amino acids long. Germline-derived CDR1 and CDR2 are SGHVS and FQNEAQ. J lost 1 base, V lost 5 bases, and 17 bases had no gene match. The CDR3 sequence is CASSQTGGPGLATQETQYF. As DNA, the CDR3 is TGTGCCAGCAGCCAAACCGGGGGCCCAGGACTAGCGACCCAAGAGACCCAGTACTTC.

This clonotype was counted at least ten times. This sequence joins TRBV6-5 and TRBJ1-2; D may be TRBD1 (5 bases). The V gene's germline CDR1 is MNHEY and CDR2 SVGAGI. The CDR3 length is 12 residues. V was clipped by 2 bases and J by 7 bases, with 8 bases between them. The CDR3 loop is CASSYPGLGYTF. Here the CDR3 DNA reads TGTGCCAGCAGTTACCCAGGGCTTGGCTACACCTTC.

This clonotype was counted ten times or more. The chain combines TRBV20-1 with TRBJ1-1; D gene uncertain. CDR3 length: 12 residues. Germline loops: CDR1 DFQATT, CDR2 SNEGSKA (reference sequence). V lost 6 bases and J 2 bases, leaving 10 bases between the germline ends. The CDR3 loop is CSAVTPNTEAFF. CDR3 sequence (DNA): TGCAGTGCCGTGACACCCAACACTGAAGCTTTCTTT.

This clonotype was seen ten or more times. V and J are TRBV5-1 and TRBJ1-1, with D perhaps matching TRBD1 (6 bases). Trimming removed 0 bases from V and 4 bases from J, with 13 bases in between. The germline V gene encodes CDR1 SGHRS and CDR2 YFSETQ. This CDR3 comprises 15 residues. The CDR3 nucleotides read TGCGCCAGCAGCTTGGGTGGGGGCGAGAGCACTGAAGCTTTCTTT. It yields the protein CASSLGGGESTEAFF.

The V call is TRBV15, the J call TRBJ2-2; 10 nucleotides align to TRBD2. Looked up from germline, CDR1 is LNHNV and CDR2 is YYDKDF (reference sequence). V shed 1 base and J 2 bases; nucleotides not matched to a gene: 1. This CDR3 has 16 amino acids. Written as DNA, the CDR3 is TGTGCCACCAGCAGAGGGACTAGCGGCAACACCGGGGAGCTGTTTTTT. Translating gives CATSRGTSGNTGELFF.

This clonotype was seen many times. Lacking the conserved final phenylalanine or tryptophan, this CDR3 likely reflects a read error. V usage is TRBV6-5 and J usage is TRBJ1-5; D remains ambiguous. Trimming cost V 2 bases and J 0 bases, with 5 bases left between them. From germline, CDR1 is MNHEY and CDR2 SVGAGI. CDR3 size: 14 residues. The CDR3 DNA reads TGTGCCAGCAGTTACCGGCGTAGCAATCAGCCCCAGCATCTT. It is translated as CASSYRRSNQPQHL.

The chain recombines TRBV7-8 with TRBJ1-5; D ambiguous. The CDR3 is made up of 13 amino acids. V dropped 4 bases and J dropped 3 bases, with 7 bases sitting between them. Per germline, CDR1 SGHVS and CDR2 FQNEAQ. Here the CDR3 reads CASSWSFNQPQHF. CDR3 nucleotide sequence: TGTGCCAGCAGCTGGAGTTTCAATCAGCCCCAGCATTTT. Looking up the rest from reference TRBV7-8 and TRBJ1-5 gives the full variable domain: GAGVSQSPRYKVAKRGQDVALRCDPISGHVSLFWYQQALGQGPEFLTYFQNEAQLDKSGLPSDRFFAERPEGSVSTLKIQRTQQEDSAVYLCASSWSFNQPQHFGDGTRLSIL.

The chain couples TRBV12-3 or TRBV12-4 to TRBJ1-2, with 12 bases matching TRBD1. The CDR3 spans 14 residues. The junction had 8 bases not matched to a gene; V was cut back by 7 bases and J by 8 bases. The CDR3 DNA sequence: TGTGCCAGCATCCCCGGGACAGGGGGCGGAGGCTACACCTTC. Translated: CASIPGTGGGGYTF.

This clonotype was found many times. The rearrangement uses TRBV3-1 and TRBJ2-5; D gene uncertain. Germline V gives CDR1 LGHDT, CDR2 YNNKEL (reference sequence). The CDR3 has 12 amino acids. Trimming pared 0 bases from V and 4 bases from J, leaving 3 bases between. The CDR3 DNA sequence: TGTGCCAGCAGCCAAGAATTAGAGACCCAGTACTTC. Its translation is CASSQELETQYF.

This clonotype was observed many times. The CDR3 nucleotides read TGTGCCAGCAGTATTGGGGGGGTTTACGAGCAGTACTTC. Residues: CASSIGGVYEQYF. This chain links TRBV12-3 or TRBV12-4 with TRBJ2-7, with 7 bases identical to TRBD2. V lost 5 bases to trimming and J lost 4 bases; unmatched junction nucleotides: 5. The CDR3 runs to 13 residues.

In its sample, this clonotype was seen many times. V gene TRBV30 combines with J gene TRBJ2-7; D gene ambiguous. The germline CDR1 and CDR2 sequences are GTSNPN and SVGIG (reference sequence). This CDR3 contains 11 residues. Trimming stripped 0 bases from V and 8 bases from J, with 8 bases between. This CDR3 reads CAWSVAIQQYF. As DNA, the CDR3 is TGTGCCTGGAGTGTAGCAATCCAGCAGTACTTC.

There are many counts of this clonotype. The J gene is TRBJ2-7, the V gene TRBV6-1; TRBD1 agrees at 10 bases. Germline values: CDR1 MNHNS, CDR2 SASEGT. V shed 2 bases and J 2 bases; nucleotides not matched to a gene: 6. This CDR3 region has 16 residues. The CDR3 coding sequence is TGTGCCAGCAGTGAAATAGGGACAGGGGCCGCCTACGAGCAGTACTTC. Translating gives CASSEIGTGAAYEQYF.

This clonotype was counted at least ten times. The chain has TRBV7-2 and TRBJ2-7; tentatively, D is TRBD1 or TRBD2 (5 bases each). This CDR3 comprises 14 residues. Germline loops: CDR1 SGHTA, CDR2 FQGNSA. V was shortened by 3 bases and J by 3 bases, with 12 bases between the two germline ends. The CDR3 region is CASSFGASYYEQYF. The CDR3 nucleotides are TGTGCCAGCAGCTTCGGGGCCTCCTACTACGAGCAGTACTTC.

This clonotype was observed at least ten times. Lacking the conserved final phenylalanine or tryptophan, this CDR3 likely reflects a read error. The chain employs TRBV5-1 and TRBJ1-1; maybe TRBD1 (6 bases). Trimming shortened V by 3 bases and J by 1 base, and 10 bases separated the two germline ends. The CDR3 totals 14 residues. Per the germline V gene, CDR1 is SGHRS and CDR2 is YFSETQ. The DNA of the CDR3 is TGCGCCAGCAGCTCGGGGACAAAGAACACTGAAGCTTTCCTT. Amino acids: CASSSGTKNTEAFL.

This clonotype was observed many times. CDR3 DNA sequence: TGTGCCACCAGCAGAGACGGCAACTATGGCTACACCTTC. Its translation: CATSRDGNYGYTF. V usage is TRBV15 and J usage is TRBJ1-2; D not resolved. Germline assignment: CDR1 LNHNV and CDR2 YYDKDF (reference sequence). V lost 0 bases, J lost 2 bases, and 4 bases lay in between. This CDR3 has 13 amino acids.

In its sample, this clonotype was seen a few times. The rearrangement links TRBV6-1 to TRBJ1-5; 9 bases map to TRBD1. The J segment lost 9 bases and the V segment lost 4 bases, leaving 4 bases of the junction unmatched. The CDR3 consists of 13 residues. In germline, CDR1 is MNHNS, CDR2 SASEGT. CDR3 coding DNA: TGTGCCAGCAGTGCGGACAGGGGACTGCCCCAGCATTTT. Protein sequence: CASSADRGLPQHF.

This clonotype appeared many times. The chain has TRBV27 and TRBJ2-5; D unresolved. Deletions cut 5 bases from V and 5 bases from J, with 21 bases between. This CDR3 is built from 16 residues. Germline V gives CDR1 MNHEY, CDR2 SMNVEV (reference sequence). The CDR3 region is CASSPNRRTSRETQYF. For the CDR3, the DNA is TGTGCCAGCAGTCCGAATCGACGGACGTCTAGGGAGACCCAGTACTTC.

In this sample, this clonotype turned up many times. The chain employs TRBV30 and TRBJ2-7; D is ambiguous. The CDR3 runs to 11 residues. CDR1 GTSNPN and CDR2 SVGIG come from the germline V gene (reference sequence). Trimming left V 2 bases short and J 7 bases short, with 9 bases between. The CDR3 DNA reads as TGTGCCTGGAGTATTCTTGGAGAGCAGTACTTC. It codes for CAWSILGEQYF.

This clonotype was observed at least ten times. This sequence joins TRBV28 and TRBJ2-7, with D tentatively TRBD2 (5 bases). The V and J ends lost 2 bases and 4 bases respectively, with 12 bases between them. Germline V lookup: CDR1 MDHEN, CDR2 SYDVKM. CDR3 length: 14 amino acids. The CDR3 loop reads CASSLGDSVYEQYF. CDR3 DNA: TGTGCCAGCAGTTTAGGGGATAGCGTGTACGAGCAGTACTTC.

The chain joins TRBV6-1 to TRBJ2-7; D is uncertain. Trimming took 2 bases from V and 2 from J, leaving 10 bases between them. The germline V gene has CDR1 MNHNS and CDR2 SASEGT. The CDR3 sequence is 14 residues long. CDR3 sequence: CASSESLETYEQYF. The CDR3 nucleotides are TGTGCCAGCAGTGAAAGTCTAGAGACCTACGAGCAGTACTTC.

Ten or more counts support this clonotype. The chain links TRBV27 to TRBJ1-1; D gene ambiguous. V was trimmed by 3 bases and J by 6 bases, leaving 14 bases between them. The germline V gene encodes CDR1 MNHEY and CDR2 SMNVEV (reference sequence). The CDR3 length is 14 residues. The CDR3 here is CASSFRLGWAEAFF. The CDR3 DNA follows: TGTGCCAGCAGTTTCCGTCTGGGGTGGGCTGAAGCTTTCTTT.

This clonotype showed up many times. This sequence joins TRBV19 and TRBJ1-3; D not resolved. The CDR3 totals 15 residues. The germline V gene encodes CDR1 LNHDA and CDR2 SQIVND (reference sequence). Between the trimmed V and J ends, which lost 5 bases and 0 bases, there was a span of 11 bases. The CDR3 sequence is CASSGSRYSGNTIYF. CDR3 nucleotides: TGTGCCAGTAGTGGCAGCCGATACTCTGGAAACACCATATATTTT.

In its sample, this clonotype was seen many times. The chain has TRBV28 and TRBJ2-7, with 11 nucleotides matching TRBD1. V lost 6 bases to trimming and J lost 4 bases; unmatched junction nucleotides: 8. The CDR3 is 15 amino acids. Per the germline V gene, CDR1 is MDHEN and CDR2 is SYDVKM. CDR3 sequence: CASSLPGQGDYEQYF. CDR3 sequence (DNA): TGTGCCAGCAGCCTACCGGGACAGGGGGATTACGAGCAGTACTTC.

This clonotype was recorded at least ten times. The chain combines TRBV29-1 with TRBJ2-7; possible D gene TRBD1, 5 bases. Per the germline V gene, CDR1 is SQVTM and CDR2 is ANQGSEA. Trimming took off 0 bases at V and 0 bases at J, with 12 bases between the two ends. The CDR3 extends over 15 amino acids. Written as DNA, the CDR3 is TGCAGCGTTGAAGATCAAAGGGGTAGCTCCTACGAGCAGTACTTC. It is translated as CSVEDQRGSSYEQYF.

Many counts were recorded for this clonotype. The chain is built from TRBV6-1 and TRBJ2-7; D might be TRBD1 or TRBD2, each matching 5 bases. Looked up from germline, CDR1 is MNHNS and CDR2 is SASEGT. The CDR3 consists of 13 residues. V lost 4 bases to trimming and J lost 3 bases, with 10 bases between them. CDR3 sequence: CASSVGTNYEQYF. CDR3 nucleotide sequence: TGTGCCAGCAGTGTCGGGACCAACTACGAGCAGTACTTC.

This chain uses TRBV6-1 with TRBJ1-1; D gene ambiguous. The germline V gene encodes CDR1 MNHNS and CDR2 SASEGT. The CDR3 has 14 amino acids. V dropped 7 bases and J dropped 0 bases, with 12 bases sitting between them. The CDR3 DNA reads TGTGCCAGCAAACCTCTAGACATGAACACTGAAGCTTTCTTT. Translation: CASKPLDMNTEAFF.

This clonotype was detected many times. This chain uses TRBV12-3 or TRBV12-4 with TRBJ2-7; possible D gene TRBD2, 6 bases. V lost 3 bases and J lost 2, with 14 bases in between. The CDR3 has 15 residues. CDR3 in DNA: TGTGCCAGCAGTTTTCGACGGGAGCCTACCTACGAGCAGTACTTC. It yields the protein CASSFRREPTYEQYF.

Many counts were recorded for this clonotype. The chain is built from TRBV6-2 or TRBV6-3 and TRBJ1-1; TRBD1 is a possible D gene (5 bases). CDR1 MNHEY and CDR2 SVGEGT come from the germline V gene. CDR3 size: 15 residues. V lost 2 bases, J lost 7 bases, and 17 bases lay in between. CDR3 bases: TGTGCCAGCAGTTACCGGACAATTCCCTCGGTTGAAGCTTTCTTT. Translated, it gives CASSYRTIPSVEAFF.